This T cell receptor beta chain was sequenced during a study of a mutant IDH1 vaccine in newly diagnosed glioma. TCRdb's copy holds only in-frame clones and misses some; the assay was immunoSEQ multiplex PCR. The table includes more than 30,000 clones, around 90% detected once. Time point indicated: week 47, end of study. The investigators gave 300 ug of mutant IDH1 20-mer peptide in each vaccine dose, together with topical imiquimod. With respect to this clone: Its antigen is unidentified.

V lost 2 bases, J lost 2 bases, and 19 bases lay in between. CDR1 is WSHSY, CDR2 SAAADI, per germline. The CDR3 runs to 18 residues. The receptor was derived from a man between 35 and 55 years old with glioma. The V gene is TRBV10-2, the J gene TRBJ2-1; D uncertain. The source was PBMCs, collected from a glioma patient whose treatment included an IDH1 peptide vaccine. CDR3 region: CASSEPGRLADPYNEQFF. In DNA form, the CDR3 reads TGCGCCAGCAGTGAGCCTGGCCGATTGGCAGACCCCTACAATGAGCAGTTCTTC.